One and the same sample provided the 30 T cell receptor beta chains below, sequenced in a study of blood T cell repertoires in COVID-19. This table comes from immunoSEQ multiplex PCR, and its TCRdb copy is limited to in-frame clones, with some not included. The sample lists approximately 200,000 clones; roughly 80% were seen once. Sequences were obtained from peripheral blood. The receptors derive from a woman of 80 years or more with acute or convalescent COVID-19.

The V call is TRBV27, the J call TRBJ2-7; 8 bases align to TRBD1. V shed 5 bases, J shed 1 base, and the junction held 4 bases outside the gene matches. CDR1 is MNHEY, CDR2 SMNVEV, per germline (reference sequence). The length of the CDR3 is 14 residues. CDR3 loop: CASSAGTGSYEQYF. In DNA form, the CDR3 reads TGTGCCAGCAGTGCTGGGACAGGATCCTACGAGCAGTACTTC.

This clone showed up just a few times. The chain links TRBV6-5 to TRBJ2-5; 9 bases are a match to TRBD1. Germline V CDR1 and CDR2: MNHEY, SVGAGI. CDR3 size: 14 residues. After removal of 6 bases from V and 5 bases from J, the junction contained 7 bases not matched to a gene. The CDR3 region is CASSLNRGQETQYF. The DNA of the CDR3 is TGTGCCAGCAGCCTCAACAGGGGGCAGGAGACCCAGTACTTC.

The V gene is TRBV15, the J gene TRBJ2-1, with 10 bases fitting TRBD2. V lost 1 base to trimming and J lost 0 bases; unmatched junction nucleotides: 6. CDR1 and CDR2 from the germline V gene are LNHNV and YYDKDF (reference sequence). This CDR3 has 18 residues. CDR3 region: CATSRALLAGSSYNEQFF. CDR3 bases: TGTGCCACCAGCAGAGCCCTACTAGCGGGGAGCTCCTACAATGAGCAGTTCTTC.

Only a few counts were recorded for this clone. The chain couples TRBV7-9 to TRBJ1-6; 7 bases line up with TRBD1. Germline V gene lookup returns CDR1 SEHNR and CDR2 FQNEAQ (reference sequence). Trimming took 5 bases from V and 10 from J; bases not matched to a gene: 5. This CDR3 has 13 amino acids. In DNA form, the CDR3 reads TGTGCCAGCAGCCCCGACAGGGTATCACCCCTCCACTTT. Encoded protein: CASSPDRVSPLHF.

The chain combines TRBV27 with TRBJ2-1; a weak D match, TRBD2 (6 bases). The CDR3 is made up of 14 amino acids. Trimming took off 2 bases at V and 8 bases at J, with 13 bases between the two ends. Germline lookup yields CDR1 MNHEY and CDR2 SMNVEV (reference sequence). The DNA of the CDR3 is TGTGCCAGCAGTTTAACGGGAGCGGTCCATGAGCAGTTCTTC. It codes for CASSLTGAVHEQFF.

CDR3 DNA sequence: TGTGCCAGCAGCTTAGAAGTGGGAGGGCCCTACGAGCAGTACTTC. Residues: CASSLEVGGPYEQYF. This rearrangement joins TRBV11-2 to TRBJ2-7, with 7 bases fitting TRBD2. CDR1 is SGHAT, CDR2 FQNNGV, per germline. CDR3 length equals 15 residues. Trimming cost V 0 bases and J 2 bases; bases outside gene matches: 4.

The CDR3 region has the DNA TGTGCCAGCAGTAAGGGGGAGGGTCTGGCTGGGGCCAACGTCCTGACTTTC. This sequence encodes CASSKGEGLAGANVLTF. This rearrangement joins TRBV27 to TRBJ2-6, with D perhaps TRBD2 (7 bases). V was clipped by 5 bases and J by 2 bases, with 16 bases between them. Germline lookup yields CDR1 MNHEY and CDR2 SMNVEV (reference sequence). The CDR3 totals 17 residues. The full variable domain, in which reference TRBV27 and TRBJ2-6 provide the parts outside the CDR3, is EAQVTQNPRYLITVTGKKLTVTCSQNMNHEYMSWYRQDPGLGLRQIYYSMNVEVTDKGDVPEGYKVSRKEKRNFPLILESPSPNQTSLYFCASSKGEGLAGANVLTFGAGSRLTVL.

The V gene is TRBV29-1, the J gene TRBJ1-1; D possibly corresponds to TRBD1 (6 bases). Germline-derived CDR1 and CDR2 are SQVTM and ANQGSEA. Trimming shortened V by 7 bases and J by 2 bases, and 14 bases separated the two germline ends. The CDR3 contains 13 residues. CDR3 sequence: CSALGGGNTEAFF. The DNA for the CDR3 is TGCAGCGCTCTGGGAGGGGGAAACACTGAAGCTTTCTTT.

V gene TRBV19 combines with J gene TRBJ1-5; TRBD1 might be the D (6 bases). This CDR3 spans 16 amino acids. Trimming shortened V by 1 base and J by 0 bases, and 10 bases separated the two germline ends. Germline V lookup: CDR1 LNHDA, CDR2 SQIVND (reference sequence). Written as DNA, the CDR3 is TGTGCCAGTAGTATAGTAGGACAGTATAGCAATCAGCCCCAGCATTTT. Protein: CASSIVGQYSNQPQHF.

The genes are TRBV6-4 and TRBJ1-1, with TRBD1 identical over 10 bases. J was trimmed by 1 base and V by 4 bases; bases with no gene match: 6. Per germline, CDR1 MRHNA and CDR2 SNTAGT. The CDR3 extends over 16 amino acids. The CDR3 loop is CASSATGGLGNTEAFF. The CDR3 region has the DNA TGTGCCAGCAGTGCGACAGGGGGCTTGGGGAACACTGAAGCTTTCTTT.

The V call is TRBV27, the J call TRBJ2-5; 7 bases agree with TRBD2. The CDR3 covers 15 residues. Germline trimming cut 4 bases from V and 5 bases from J; bases unmatched to any gene: 10. Germline V gene lookup returns CDR1 MNHEY and CDR2 SMNVEV (reference sequence). CDR3 nucleotides: TGTGCCAGCAGTTCCTTTCAGGCGGGAGTGGAGACCCAGTACTTC. Encoded protein: CASSSFQAGVETQYF.

This chain joins TRBV19 and TRBJ2-5, with 9 bases lining up with TRBD1. Germline CDR1 and CDR2: LNHDA and SQIVND (reference sequence). This CDR3 region has 15 residues. V was clipped by 4 bases and J by 3 bases; unmatched bases: 6. Here the CDR3 DNA reads TGTGCCAGTAGTACCCCCGGACAGGGGAAAGAGACCCAGTACTTC. The encoded protein is CASSTPGQGKETQYF.

V and J are TRBV6-5 and TRBJ1-1, with a possible D match to TRBD1 (6 bases). Trimming shortened V by 6 bases and J by 1 base, and 12 bases separated the two germline ends. This CDR3 comprises 14 residues. The V gene's germline CDR1 is MNHEY and CDR2 SVGAGI. The CDR3 sequence is CASRNNRENTEAFF. CDR3 sequence (DNA): TGTGCCAGCAGGAACAACAGGGAGAACACTGAAGCTTTCTTT.

In the case of this clone: The identical CDR3 is also encoded by other nucleotide sequences in the sample. The V call is TRBV12-3 or TRBV12-4, the J call TRBJ2-3, with unresolved D. V was trimmed by 3 bases and J by 2 bases, leaving 3 bases between them. This CDR3 region has 12 residues. The CDR3 loop is CASSFLTDTQYF. The DNA for the CDR3 is TGTGCCAGCAGTTTCCTCACAGATACGCAGTATTTT.

The chain employs TRBV18 and TRBJ2-5, with 8 bases that match TRBD2. Germline loops: CDR1 KGHSH, CDR2 LQKENI. The CDR3 is made up of 15 amino acids. Germline trimming cut 3 bases from V and 1 base from J; bases unmatched to any gene: 4. CDR3 DNA sequence: TGTGCCAGCTCACCTAGCGGGATCCTCCAAGAGACCCAGTACTTC. Amino acids: CASSPSGILQETQYF.

V is TRBV6-5 and J is TRBJ1-3; D is undetermined. Trimming took off 0 bases at V and 0 bases at J, with 9 bases between the two ends. Germline V gives CDR1 MNHEY, CDR2 SVGAGI. This CDR3 has 16 amino acids. CDR3 DNA sequence: TGTGCCAGCAGTTACTCGGGCAGTAGCTCTGGAAACACCATATATTTT. Its translation is CASSYSGSSSGNTIYF.

The rearrangement links TRBV6-4 to TRBJ1-2; 10 nucleotides line up with TRBD1. V lost 5 bases to trimming and J lost 8 bases; unmatched junction nucleotides: 8. The CDR3 runs to 14 residues. In germline, CDR1 is MRHNA, CDR2 SNTAGT. The CDR3 nucleotides read TGTGCCAGCAGTCCCGGGACAGGGGCCGGCGGCTACACCTTC. Protein product: CASSPGTGAGGYTF.

V gene TRBV19 combines with J gene TRBJ1-1; the D gene is possibly TRBD1 (6 bases). The V end lost 2 bases, the J end lost 1 base, and 11 bases lay between the germline ends. The germline V gene has CDR1 LNHDA and CDR2 SQIVND (reference sequence). This CDR3 contains 15 residues. Here the CDR3 reads CASSIWGHSNTEAFF. CDR3 sequence (DNA): TGTGCCAGTAGTATATGGGGACACTCGAACACTGAAGCTTTCTTT.

V gene TRBV5-4 combines with J gene TRBJ1-2; D remains ambiguous. The ends were cut back, 0 bases at V and 2 bases at J, with 8 bases in the middle. CDR3 length: 14 amino acids. The germline V gene encodes CDR1 SGHNT and CDR2 YYREEE (reference sequence). The CDR3 DNA sequence: TGTGCCAGCAGCTTGGACGGTGAGAACTATGGCTACACCTTC. This codes for CASSLDGENYGYTF. Drawing the rest from reference TRBV5-4 and TRBJ1-2, the complete variable domain is ETGVTQSPTHLIKTRGQQVTLRCSSQSGHNTVSWYQQALGQGPQFIFQYYREEENGRGNFPPRFSGLQFPNYSSELNVNALELDDSALYLCASSLDGENYGYTFGSGTRLTVV.

This sequence joins TRBV5-1 and TRBJ2-4, with D maybe TRBD1 (5 bases). Per the germline V gene, CDR1 is SGHRS and CDR2 is YFSETQ. The CDR3 loop spans 16 amino acids. V was trimmed by 0 bases and J by 8 bases, leaving 18 bases between them. The CDR3: CASSLADQGRGDIQYF. DNA of the CDR3: TGCGCCAGCAGCTTGGCGGACCAGGGTCGCGGAGACATTCAGTACTTC.

Regarding this clone: At the DNA level, this CDR3 is encoded by other sequences in the same sample as well. J is TRBJ2-7 and V is TRBV9; 7 bases are a match to TRBD2. V lost 0 bases and J lost 2; bases outside the gene matches: 2. This CDR3 has 14 amino acids. Germline lookup yields CDR1 SGDLS and CDR2 YYNGEE. The CDR3 nucleotides read TGTGCCAGCAGCGTAGGCGGGGGTACCTACGAGCAGTACTTC. Translating gives CASSVGGGTYEQYF.

The V gene is TRBV27, the J gene TRBJ2-7, with 7 bases aligning to TRBD1. V dropped 6 bases and J dropped 0; count of bases not matched to a gene: 8. Looked up from germline, CDR1 is MNHEY and CDR2 is SMNVEV (reference sequence). The CDR3 contains 15 residues. In DNA, the CDR3 is TGTGCCAGCAGGTCAACAGGGGACCCCTCCTACGAGCAGTACTTC. Translated: CASRSTGDPSYEQYF.

The chain couples TRBV3-1 (or the pseudogene TRBV3-2) to TRBJ1-2; possible D gene TRBD1, 5 bases. This CDR3 is built from 15 residues. Germline V gives CDR1 LGHDT, CDR2 YNNKEL (reference sequence). V was trimmed by 1 base and J by 2 bases, leaving 11 bases between them. CDR3 loop: CASSQVPQGNYGYTF. CDR3 nucleotides: TGTGCCAGCAGCCAAGTCCCCCAGGGAAACTATGGCTACACCTTC.

The chain has TRBV6-2 or TRBV6-3 and TRBJ2-2, with 8 bases matching TRBD2. Per germline, CDR1 MNHEY and CDR2 SVGEGT. CDR3 length: 17 residues. V lost 0 bases, J lost 1 base, and 4 bases stayed unmatched. The CDR3 protein is CASSYSGLAGNTGELFF. In nucleotides, the CDR3 is TGTGCCAGCAGTTACTCGGGTCTAGCGGGGAACACCGGGGAGCTGTTTTTT.

The chain links TRBV3-1 (or the pseudogene TRBV3-2) to TRBJ2-2, with 11 bases aligning to TRBD2. The V and J ends lost 6 bases and 3 bases, in that order; junction bases with no gene match: 9. This CDR3 spans 17 amino acids. CDR1 LGHDT and CDR2 YNNKEL come from the germline V gene (reference sequence). CDR3 protein: CASRHTGTSGDTGELFF. CDR3 DNA sequence: TGTGCCAGCAGGCATACCGGGACTAGCGGCGACACCGGGGAGCTGTTTTTT.

The chain couples TRBV7-2 to TRBJ1-4; 7 bases map to TRBD1. CDR3 size: 15 residues. The V segment lost 5 bases and the J segment 8 bases; nucleotides outside the gene matches: 11. Per the germline V gene, CDR1 is SGHTA and CDR2 is FQGNSA. As DNA, the CDR3 is TGTGCCAGCAGCACTAGGACAGGATCGGACGAAAAACTGTTTTTT. Amino acids: CASSTRTGSDEKLFF.

The chain has TRBV5-3 and TRBJ1-1; D remains unclear. TRBV5-3 is marked as an open reading frame, function uncertain. The CDR3 totals 16 residues. V lost 1 base, J lost 2 bases, and 15 bases lay in between. CDR3 in amino acids: CARSLIAPGSNTEAFF. The CDR3 DNA reads TGTGCCAGAAGCTTGATCGCCCCGGGGAGTAACACTGAAGCTTTCTTT.

This sequence joins TRBV18 and TRBJ1-2, with 7 bases fitting TRBD1. The CDR3 consists of 15 residues. Germline V gene sequence: CDR1 KGHSH, CDR2 LQKENI. The trim removed 4 bases at V and 4 bases at J, leaving 9 bases unmatched. The CDR3 protein is CASSREGTDFYGYTF. DNA of the CDR3: TGTGCCAGCTCACGGGAAGGGACAGACTTCTATGGCTACACCTTC.

This clone was observed a few times. V is TRBV2 and J is TRBJ1-2; no clear D gene. From germline, CDR1 is SNHLY and CDR2 FYNNEI. The germline V and J ends were trimmed by 1 base and 4 bases, with 7 bases remaining between them. The CDR3 is made up of 13 amino acids. CDR3 amino acids: CASSEGRSYGYTF. CDR3 in DNA: TGTGCCAGCAGTGAAGGGAGGAGCTATGGCTACACCTTC.

The chain carries TRBV5-1 and TRBJ2-3; a possible D gene is TRBD1 (7 bases). Per the germline V gene, CDR1 is SGHRS and CDR2 is YFSETQ. V dropped 1 base and J dropped 4 bases, with 16 bases sitting between them. This CDR3 region has 16 residues. The CDR3 DNA sequence: TGCGCCAGCAGCTTGCGCGCCACAGGGGAGGCAGATACGCAGTATTTT. Protein sequence: CASSLRATGEADTQYF.